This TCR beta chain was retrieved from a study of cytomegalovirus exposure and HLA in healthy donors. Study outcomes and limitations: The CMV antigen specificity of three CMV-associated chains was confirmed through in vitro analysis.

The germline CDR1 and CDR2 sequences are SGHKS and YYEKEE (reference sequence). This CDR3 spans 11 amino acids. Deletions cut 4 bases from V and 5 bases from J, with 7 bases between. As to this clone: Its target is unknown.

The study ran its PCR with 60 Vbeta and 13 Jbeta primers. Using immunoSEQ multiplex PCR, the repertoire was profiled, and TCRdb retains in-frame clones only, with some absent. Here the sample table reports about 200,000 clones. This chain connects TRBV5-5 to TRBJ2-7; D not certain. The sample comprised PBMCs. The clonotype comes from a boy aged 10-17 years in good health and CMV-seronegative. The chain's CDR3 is CASSRVNEQYF. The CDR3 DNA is TGTGCCAGCAGCCGGGTCAACGAGCAGTACTTC.